Listed below are T cell receptor beta chains from one sample, sequenced in a study of T cells after yellow fever vaccination. MiXCR, run by TCRdb on the 5' RACE reads, gives a single entry per CDR3 protein. The table records hundreds of thousands of distinct CDR3 sequences, approximately 13% of them present only once. Material: PBMCs, obtained on the day of the yellow fever booster vaccination. The receptors were gathered from a man under 40 who received the YFV17D yellow fever vaccine. Each CDR3 is given with its conserved first and last residue. The order of the fields is V gene, clone size, J gene, CDR3 protein. Where a row states a size, it is once, few, many or the class of an expanded clone; other rows omit it.

V gene: TRBV9
clone size: few
J gene: TRBJ1-4
CDR3 protein: CASSLTGRTNEKLFF

V gene: TRBV6-5
clone size: -
J gene: TRBJ2-2
CDR3 protein: CASVGRGGGYPTGELFF

V gene: TRBV21-1
clone size: -
J gene: TRBJ2-4
CDR3 protein: CASLDLAKNIQYF

V gene: TRBV29-1
clone size: -
J gene: TRBJ2-7
CDR3 protein: CSVGTAAYEQYF

V gene: TRBV29-1
clone size: -
J gene: TRBJ2-7
CDR3 protein: CSVEDGTSYEQYF

V gene: TRBV6-5
clone size: -
J gene: TRBJ2-3
CDR3 protein: CASSYSLGWEGHKDTQYF

V gene: TRBV29-1
clone size: few
J gene: TRBJ2-7
CDR3 protein: CSAAWGGGEQYF

V gene: TRBV11-2
clone size: many
J gene: TRBJ2-3
CDR3 protein: CASSLDIMTDTQYF

V gene: TRBV29-1
clone size: -
J gene: TRBJ1-1
CDR3 protein: CSVEDWSVTRKAFF

V gene: TRBV2
clone size: few
J gene: TRBJ2-1
CDR3 protein: CASSFRGEGYNEQFF

V gene: TRBV12-3/TRBV12-4
clone size: -
J gene: TRBJ1-4
CDR3 protein: CASRWVQDEKLFF

V gene: TRBV7-2
clone size: -
J gene: TRBJ2-1
CDR3 protein: CASSLALGQGLNEQFF

V gene: TRBV19
clone size: few
J gene: TRBJ1-2
CDR3 protein: CASSIVGTNYGYTF

V gene: TRBV18
clone size: -
J gene: TRBJ2-7
CDR3 protein: CASSPSVSEQYF

V gene: TRBV24-1
clone size: -
J gene: TRBJ2-1
CDR3 protein: CATSDPGGRNEQFF

V gene: TRBV2
clone size: few
J gene: TRBJ2-1
CDR3 protein: CASNLGLAGGGEQFF

V gene: TRBV5-1
clone size: few
J gene: TRBJ1-5
CDR3 protein: CASSLDWTGGQPQHF

V gene: TRBV7-2
clone size: -
J gene: TRBJ2-7
CDR3 protein: CASSLEQGTGYEQYF

V gene: TRBV6-2/TRBV6-3
clone size: few
J gene: TRBJ2-7
CDR3 protein: CASTPDRPLSGYSYEQYF

V gene: TRBV20-1
clone size: -
J gene: TRBJ2-2
CDR3 protein: CSAREVAGTGELFF

V gene: TRBV20-1
clone size: -
J gene: TRBJ2-5
CDR3 protein: CSPLAETQYF

V gene: TRBV28
clone size: -
J gene: TRBJ2-1
CDR3 protein: CASSPIITGTSGNNEQFF

V gene: TRBV21-1
clone size: -
J gene: TRBJ2-1
CDR3 protein: CASSKAGQAYNEQFF

V gene: TRBV27
clone size: -
J gene: TRBJ2-7
CDR3 protein: CASSLSHSGSLEQYF

V gene: TRBV12-3/TRBV12-4
clone size: -
J gene: TRBJ2-2
CDR3 protein: CASSRSHGELFF

V gene: TRBV7-7
clone size: -
J gene: TRBJ2-2
CDR3 protein: CASSPERWTGELFF